The 32 T cell receptor beta chains listed next were all sequenced from one sample in a study of STAT5B mutations in CD4+ large granular lymphocyte leukemia. The data were produced by immunoSEQ multiplex PCR, yet TCRdb's version contains in-frame clones alone and is incomplete. The data contain just over 40,000 clones, approximately 80% of them singletons. The sample comprised CD4+ T cells from blood buffy coats. Receptors originate from a human donor in good health.

This clone was detected a few times. The chain links TRBV14 to TRBJ1-2; D unclear. CDR3 size: 14 residues. The V and J ends lost 3 bases and 3 bases respectively, with 11 bases between them. Looked up from germline, CDR1 is SGHDN and CDR2 is FVKESK. The CDR3 here is CASSHQDGYYGYTF. Here the CDR3 DNA reads TGTGCCAGCAGCCACCAGGATGGGTACTATGGCTACACCTTC. The full variable domain, with the rest looked up from reference TRBV14 and TRBJ1-2, is EAGVTQFPSHSVIEKGQTVTLRCDPISGHDNLYWYRRVMGKEIKFLLHFVKESKQDESGMPNNRFLAERTGGTYSTLKVQPAELEDSGVYFCASSHQDGYYGYTFGSGTRLTVV.

The rearrangement uses TRBV5-4 and TRBJ2-1, with 8 bases that match TRBD1. CDR3 length: 16 residues. CDR1 and CDR2 (germline): SGHNT, YYREEE (reference sequence). V dropped 4 bases and J dropped 0; count of bases not matched to a gene: 6. In DNA, the CDR3 is TGTGCCAGCAGCCTGAACAGGGGGAGCTCCTACAATGAGCAGTTCTTC. Its protein is CASSLNRGSSYNEQFF.

The chain employs TRBV28 and TRBJ1-5; D is perhaps TRBD1 (5 bases). The germline gives CDR1 MDHEN, CDR2 SYDVKM. V lost 2 bases and J lost 0, with 11 bases in between. CDR3 length equals 16 residues. In DNA form, the CDR3 reads TGTGCCAGCAGTTTAGGGACGATCTTTAGCAATCAGCCCCAGCATTTT. Amino acid sequence: CASSLGTIFSNQPQHF.

This chain connects TRBV6-6 to TRBJ1-1, with D maybe TRBD1 (5 bases). Germline CDR1 is MNHNY and CDR2 is SVGAGI (reference sequence). V was trimmed by 0 bases and J by 6 bases, leaving 14 bases between them. The CDR3 consists of 15 residues. The CDR3 DNA is TGTGCCAGCAGTTACTCGAGTACAGGTGTGGCTGAAGCTTTCTTT. It encodes CASSYSSTGVAEAFF.

This clone was counted between two and nine times. V gene TRBV11-3 combines with J gene TRBJ1-2, with D tentatively TRBD1 (5 bases). CDR3 length: 14 residues. The germline CDR1 and CDR2 sequences are SGHNT and YENEEA. V lost 1 base, J lost 8 bases, and 14 bases lay in between. The CDR3 loop reads CASSLGFIGDGYTF. The CDR3 DNA sequence: TGTGCCAGCAGCTTAGGTTTCATAGGGGACGGCTACACCTTC.

The V call is TRBV7-2, the J call TRBJ2-5; perhaps TRBD2 as D (5 bases). This CDR3 is built from 12 residues. The germline V gene encodes CDR1 SGHTA and CDR2 FQGNSA. Trimming pared 5 bases from V and 9 bases from J, leaving 13 bases between. The CDR3 sequence: CASSPQARAQYF. The DNA for the CDR3 is TGTGCCAGCAGCCCTCAAGCGCGGGCCCAGTACTTC.

V and J are TRBV18 and TRBJ2-1, with D perhaps assigned TRBD1 or TRBD2 (5 bases each). The CDR3 runs to 15 residues. The germline CDR1 and CDR2 sequences are KGHSH and LQKENI. The V end was cut by 0 bases, the J end by 5 bases, with 11 bases between. The chain's CDR3 is CASSPPGETNNEQFF. For the CDR3, the DNA is TGTGCCAGCTCACCACCGGGGGAAACTAACAATGAGCAGTTCTTC.

The chain joins TRBV6-5 to TRBJ1-1, with a tentative D call TRBD1 (6 bases). Trimming shortened V by 6 bases and J by 0 bases, and 11 bases separated the two germline ends. Looked up from germline, CDR1 is MNHEY and CDR2 is SVGAGI. The CDR3 runs 14 residues. CDR3 in DNA: TGTGCCAGCAGAAGACAGGAGATGAACACTGAAGCTTTCTTT. It is translated as CASRRQEMNTEAFF.

V is TRBV5-1 and J is TRBJ2-7; weak D call: TRBD2 (6 bases). V gave up 2 bases and J gave up 3 bases, with 18 bases separating them. The length of the CDR3 is 16 residues. Germline V lookup: CDR1 SGHRS, CDR2 YFSETQ. The CDR3 region has the DNA TGCGCCAGCAGCTTCCTCCCCCCGGGAGAAGGCTACGAGCAGTACTTC. Protein: CASSFLPPGEGYEQYF.

The chain is built from TRBV7-2 and TRBJ2-2; maybe TRBD2 (5 bases). The germline CDR1 and CDR2 sequences are SGHTA and FQGNSA. The CDR3 is 14 amino acids. The ends were cut back, 5 bases at V and 4 bases at J, with 11 bases in the middle. The CDR3, as DNA: TGTGCCAGCAGCCCCCTGGCGGGCACCGGGGAGCTGTTTTTT. Translated, it gives CASSPLAGTGELFF.

The CDR3 DNA follows: TGCAGCGTTGGTTATGGGACAGGCTTCAATCAGCCCCAGCATTTT. Its protein is CSVGYGTGFNQPQHF. This chain connects TRBV29-1 to TRBJ1-5; 8 nucleotides align to TRBD1. From germline, CDR1 is SQVTM and CDR2 ANQGSEA. The CDR3 has 15 residues. The trim removed 4 bases at V and 3 bases at J, leaving 8 bases unmatched.

CDR3 residues: CASSLTGGYEQYF. CDR3 sequence (DNA): TGTGCCAGCAGCTTGACAGGGGGCTACGAGCAGTACTTC. This chain uses TRBV7-3 with TRBJ2-7, with 9 bases aligning to TRBD1. Per germline, CDR1 SGHTA and CDR2 FQGTGA. V shed 3 bases and J 3 bases; nucleotides not matched to a gene: 0. This CDR3 is 13 amino acids long.

V and J are TRBV11-2 and TRBJ1-2; D might be TRBD1 (6 bases). The CDR3 is made up of 15 amino acids. V shed 1 base and J shed 4 bases, with 13 bases lying between them. The germline V gene has CDR1 SGHAT and CDR2 FQNNGV. The CDR3 nucleotides are TGTGCCAGCAGCTTAGTTTCACAGGGCGGCTATGGCTACACCTTC. It translates to CASSLVSQGGYGYTF.

The genes are TRBV2 and TRBJ2-7; 7 bases fit TRBD1. Germline-derived CDR1 and CDR2 are SNHLY and FYNNEI. This CDR3 is 13 amino acids long. The V gene end was trimmed by 4 bases and the J gene end by 7 bases; junction bases not matched to a gene: 7. CDR3 residues: CASSGQGLKEQYF. DNA for the CDR3: TGTGCCAGCAGTGGACAGGGTCTGAAGGAGCAGTACTTC.

The chain links TRBV5-1 to TRBJ2-1, with TRBD1 matching over 11 bases. V dropped 2 bases and J dropped 5; count of bases not matched to a gene: 15. Germline loops: CDR1 SGHRS, CDR2 YFSETQ. The CDR3 runs 19 residues. CDR3 sequence: CASSFTGTGGIEKNNEQFF. CDR3 sequence (DNA): TGCGCCAGCAGCTTCACCGGGACAGGGGGGATAGAGAAGAACAATGAGCAGTTCTTC.

The chain carries TRBV7-3 and TRBJ2-5; no firm D call. Germline CDR1 reads SGHTA; CDR2 reads FQGTGA. Trimming stripped 2 bases from V and 4 bases from J, with 11 bases between. There are 14 residues in the CDR3. CDR3 nucleotides: TGTGCCAGCAGCTTAGACAATAGAGGAGAGACCCAGTACTTC. This codes for CASSLDNRGETQYF.

J is TRBJ1-3 and V is TRBV18; D remains ambiguous. The V and J ends lost 2 bases and 8 bases respectively, with 10 bases between them. The CDR3 contains 13 residues. Germline-derived CDR1 and CDR2 are KGHSH and LQKENI. The CDR3 bases are TGTGCCAGCTCACCAAATGGCGTCGACACCATATATTTT. It codes for CASSPNGVDTIYF.

The CDR3 is CASSPSALGQGYGYTF. CDR3 in DNA: TGTGCCAGCAGCCCCTCTGCTCTGGGACAGGGCTATGGCTACACCTTC. The J gene is TRBJ1-2, the V gene TRBV7-3; the match to TRBD1 covers 9 bases. Germline CDR1 and CDR2: SGHTA and FQGTGA. After removal of 5 bases from V and 4 bases from J, the junction contained 11 bases not matched to a gene. The CDR3 length is 16 residues.

V is TRBV6-6 and J is TRBJ1-5, with D hard to call. V lost 7 bases to trimming and J lost 4 bases, with 8 bases between them. Germline-derived CDR1 and CDR2 are MNHNY and SVGAGI (reference sequence). The CDR3 length is 12 residues. The CDR3 nucleotides read TGTGCCAGCACCTTGGGAAATCAGCCCCAGCATTTT. This gives the protein CASTLGNQPQHF.

V is TRBV4-1 and J is TRBJ2-3; no clear D. The length of the CDR3 is 15 residues. Trimming removed 0 bases at V and 4 bases at J, with 11 bases between. Germline-derived CDR1 and CDR2 are MGHRA and YSYEKL. The CDR3, as DNA: TGCGCCAGCAGCCAAGATTGGCAGCCTTCAGATACGCAGTATTTT. This sequence encodes CASSQDWQPSDTQYF.

The V gene is TRBV19, the J gene TRBJ2-1; 7 nucleotides line up with TRBD1. Germline V gene sequence: CDR1 LNHDA, CDR2 SQIVND (reference sequence). With 5 bases clipped from V and 6 bases from J, the junction kept 13 bases outside the gene matches. CDR3 length equals 16 residues. Here the CDR3 reads CASSPRGRAPGNEQFF. The CDR3 DNA sequence: TGTGCCAGTAGTCCCAGGGGGAGAGCTCCTGGCAATGAGCAGTTCTTC.

The gene calls are TRBV10-3 and TRBJ2-2, with TRBD2 matching 7 bases. CDR3 size: 15 residues. V lost 6 bases and J lost 2; bases outside the gene matches: 6. Germline-derived CDR1 and CDR2 are ENHRY and SYGVKD. In DNA, the CDR3 is TGTGCCATCAGGCCAGCTAGCGGCAACACCGGGGAGCTGTTTTTT. Its translation is CAIRPASGNTGELFF.

This clone was detected only a few times. The chain is built from TRBV4-3 and TRBJ2-7, with 8 nucleotides matching TRBD2. Losses at the gene ends were 0 bases for V and 0 bases for J; bases not matched to a gene: 10. Germline V gives CDR1 LGHNA, CDR2 YSLEER. This CDR3 spans 18 amino acids. CDR3 DNA: TGCGCCAGCAGCCAAGATCTTGGAGCTAGCGGGTACTCCTACGAGCAGTACTTC. This codes for CASSQDLGASGYSYEQYF.

The CDR3 reads CASSLYGGDNSPLHF. The CDR3 nucleotides read TGTGCCAGCAGTTTATACGGAGGGGATAATTCACCCCTCCACTTT. The chain combines TRBV28 with TRBJ1-6; possibly TRBD1 for D (5 bases). V was cut by 1 base and J by 5 bases, with 9 bases left in between. CDR1 is MDHEN and CDR2 is SYDVKM in the germline V gene. CDR3 length: 15 amino acids.

To note about this clone: One junction end does not reproduce the germline sequence, and a read error may be involved. The rearrangement joins TRBV7-7 to TRBJ2-5; no firm D call. This CDR3 spans 13 amino acids. The V gene's germline CDR1 is SSHAT and CDR2 FNYEAQ (reference sequence). CDR3 loop: CASSSPHQETQYF. In DNA, the CDR3 is TGTGCTAGCAGTTCACCCCATCAAGAGACCCAGTACTTC.

The CDR3 DNA reads TGTGCCAGCAGTTACGACAGCACAGATACGCAGTATTTT. It yields the protein CASSYDSTDTQYF. The V gene is TRBV6-5, the J gene TRBJ2-3; D gene unclear. The germline V and J ends were trimmed by 2 bases and 0 bases, with 3 bases remaining between them. The CDR3 contains 13 residues. Germline CDR1 and CDR2: MNHEY and SVGAGI.

The chain employs TRBV30 and TRBJ1-2; D is unresolved. The CDR3 runs 13 residues. V shed 0 bases and J shed 8 bases, with 13 bases lying between them. CDR1 is GTSNPN and CDR2 is SVGIG in the germline V gene (reference sequence). Here the CDR3 reads CAWSVRGIEGYTF. The CDR3 DNA reads as TGTGCCTGGAGTGTACGGGGAATCGAGGGCTACACCTTC.

The rearrangement links TRBV27 to TRBJ1-2; 7 positions agree with TRBD1. The CDR3 totals 14 residues. After removal of 5 bases from V and 5 bases from J, the junction contained 8 bases not matched to a gene. CDR1 and CDR2 from the germline V gene are MNHEY and SMNVEV (reference sequence). CDR3 sequence (DNA): TGTGCCAGCAGTCCGGACGACAGGGCTTATGGCTACACCTTC. Translation gives CASSPDDRAYGYTF.

The chain has TRBV28 and TRBJ2-1; D is uncertain. The length of the CDR3 is 15 residues. Germline V gives CDR1 MDHEN, CDR2 SYDVKM. Trimming cost V 4 bases and J 0 bases, with 10 bases left between them. The CDR3 here is CASSSFGGSYNEQFF. CDR3 nucleotide sequence: TGTGCCAGCAGTTCTTTCGGCGGCTCCTACAATGAGCAGTTCTTC.

This clone appeared a few times. The V gene is TRBV5-1, the J gene TRBJ1-3; D unresolved. V gave up 4 bases and J gave up 4 bases, with 12 bases separating them. Germline V CDR1 and CDR2: SGHRS, YFSETQ. The CDR3 is made up of 14 amino acids. DNA of the CDR3: TGCGCCAGCAGCCTGCAAGGTGGCGGAAACACCATATATTTT. It specifies CASSLQGGGNTIYF.

The genes are TRBV6-1 and TRBJ1-2; tentative D call: TRBD1 (5 bases). Deletions cut 2 bases from V and 2 bases from J, with 9 bases between. CDR3 length: 14 residues. Germline values: CDR1 MNHNS, CDR2 SASEGT. The CDR3 loop reads CASSESGTNYGYTF. In DNA, the CDR3 is TGTGCCAGCAGTGAAAGTGGGACGAACTATGGCTACACCTTC.

The V gene is TRBV11-3, the J gene TRBJ2-1; D is ambiguous. This CDR3 has 14 amino acids. Trimming removed 6 bases at V and 2 bases at J, with 11 bases between. Germline assignment: CDR1 SGHNT and CDR2 YENEEA. The DNA of the CDR3 is TGTGCCAGCAGTCCGGGCCCTACCTACAATGAGCAGTTCTTC. Protein product: CASSPGPTYNEQFF.